A selection of T cell receptor beta chains follows, all from one sample in a study of cytomegalovirus exposure and HLA in healthy donors. Measured with immunoSEQ multiplex PCR; TCRdb has only the in-frame clones, and not every one. The sample consists of tens of thousands of clones, around 78% of them appearing once. The sequencing sample was made of PBMCs. These receptors were taken from a man aged 50-60 years in good health and CMV-seronegative. CDR3s include the opening cysteine and the closing phenylalanine or tryptophan. The D gene is left open where the match is weak. Not all rows give a size; the values are once, few, many and, for expanded clones, a class.

TRBJ1-1 | NA | NA | TRBV28 | TGTGCCAGCAGTTTGAAGGTTAGGAGCACTGAAGCTTTCTTT | CASSLKVRSTEAFF
TRBJ1-4 | TRBD1 | NA | TRBV5-1 | TGCGCCAGCAGCCCAAGGGGGGTAGGGGGCCTTGAAAAACTGTTTTTT | CASSPRGVGGLEKLFF
TRBJ2-1 | TRBD2 | NA | TRBV11-2 | TGTGCCAGCAGCCGGAAGCGGACCCTAGCGGATGAGCAGTTCTTC | CASSRKRTLADEQFF
TRBJ2-5 | NA | NA | TRBV21-1 | TGTGCCAGCAGCAGGAACCCGGGAGAGACCCAGTACTTC | CASSRNPGETQYF
TRBJ1-5 | NA | NA | TRBV5-1 | TGCGCCAGCAGCTTGGCTGGCCAGGGTGGTCAGCCCCAGCATTTT | CASSLAGQGGQPQHF
TRBJ2-1 | NA | NA | TRBV5-4 | TGTGCCAGCAGCTTGGATGGGCGGACAGACAATGAGCAGTTCTTC | CASSLDGRTDNEQFF
TRBJ2-7 | TRBD2 | few | TRBV14 | TGTGCCAGCAGCTACATGGGCGGGGGATCCGAGCAGTACTTC | CASSYMGGGSEQYF
TRBJ1-1 | NA | once | TRBV29-1 | TGCAGCGGAACAGTTGGCACTGAAGCTTTCTTT | CSGTVGTEAFF
TRBJ1-5 | NA | NA | TRBV28 | TGTGCCAGCAAGCAGTTGGTTTCTGGCGGGGGGCAGCGGCCCCAGCATTTT | CASKQLVSGGGQRPQHF
TRBJ2-1 | NA | NA | TRBV5-1 | TGCGCCAGCAGCTTGTTTGTCGTCAATGAGCAGTTCTTC | CASSLFVVNEQFF
TRBJ1-1 | NA | NA | TRBV27 | TGTGCCAGCAGTTTAATCTCCCGAGCCGCTGAAGCTTTCTTT | CASSLISRAAEAFF
TRBJ2-3 | TRBD1 | NA | TRBV7-3 | TGTGCCAGCAGCTTAGTGACAGGGAACACAGATACGCAGTATTTT | CASSLVTGNTDTQYF
TRBJ1-1 | TRBD1 | NA | TRBV6-1 | TGTGCCGGGCGGGACAGGGTGGGCGCTGAAGCTTTCTTT | CAGRDRVGAEAFF
TRBJ2-7 | TRBD2 | NA | TRBV5-4 | TGTGCCAGCAGCCTGATCGTAGAGCGGGAGGTGGAGCAGTACTTC | CASSLIVEREVEQYF
TRBJ2-7 | TRBD2 | NA | TRBV7-2 | TGTGCCAGCAGCTCCTCTCTAGCGGGGGAGTGGTACTTC | CASSSSLAGEWYF
TRBJ1-2 | NA | NA | TRBV7-7 | TGTGCTAGCAGCTTTAGTACAGGTAATGGCTACACCTTC | CASSFSTGNGYTF
TRBJ1-2 | NA | NA | TRBV6-5 | TGTGCCACCACGCGGGCCTCCTCAGGCTACACCTTC | CATTRASSGYTF
TRBJ2-7 | NA | NA | TRBV7-9 | TGTGCCAGCAGCTTAATCGGGAGCTCCTACGAGCAGTACTTC | CASSLIGSSYEQYF
TRBJ1-5 | TRBD1 | NA | TRBV7-6 | TGTGCCAGCAGCGAAGCCTCCGGGACAGGGATCCCGCCCCAGCATTTT | CASSEASGTGIPPQHF
TRBJ1-1 | NA | NA | TRBV29-1 | TGCAGCGGTAACAGGGAATTGAACACTGAAGCTTTCTTT | CSGNRELNTEAFF
TRBJ2-6 | TRBD2 | NA | TRBV28 | TGTGCCAGCAGTTTATCTAGCGGGTCTCTCTCTGGGGCCAACGTCCTGACTTTC | CASSLSSGSLSGANVLTF
TRBJ1-4 | NA | NA | TRBV27 | TGTGCCAGCCAGAAGGGGGAACAAGAAAAACTGTTTTTT | CASQKGEQEKLFF
TRBJ2-1 | NA | NA | TRBV7-2 | TGTGCCAGCAGGTCTGGTAGTGGACTCATAAACAATGAGCAGTTCTTC | CASRSGSGLINNEQFF
TRBJ2-5 | NA | NA | TRBV28 | TGTGCCACGTACCAAGAGACCCAGTACTTC | CATYQETQYF
TRBJ1-4 | NA | NA | TRBV7-9 | TGTGCCAGCAGCTTAGAGCAAAAACTGTTTTTT | CASSLEQKLFF
TRBJ2-1 | NA | NA | TRBV2 | TGTGCCAGCAGGTCCGGGACTCTCTCCTACAATGAGCAGTTCTTC | CASRSGTLSYNEQFF
TRBJ2-7 | TRBD2 | NA | TRBV5-1 | TGCGCCAGCAGCTTGGATAGCGGGGCTGGCGAGCAGTACTTC | CASSLDSGAGEQYF
TRBJ2-4 | NA | few | TRBV30 | TGTGCCTGGAGTGGGACAGAAATAGTTCAGTACTTC | CAWSGTEIVQYF
TRBJ1-1 | NA | NA | TRBV6-4 | TGTGCCAGCAGTAGGGGCCTGAACACTGAAGCTTTCTTT | CASSRGLNTEAFF
TRBJ1-2 | NA | NA | TRBV19 | TGTGCCAGTAGTATATCGACAGGCCTCTATGGCTACACCTTC | CASSISTGLYGYTF
TRBJ2-7 | NA | NA | TRBV12-1 | TGTGCCAGCAGCTTTATTTGCGAGGCGGGTTACGAGCAGTACTTC | CASSFICEAGYEQYF
TRBJ2-1 | TRBD1 | NA | TRBV6-5 | TGTGCCAGCAGTTCCCAGGGGGTAGCCTCAAACAATGAGCAGTTCTTC | CASSSQGVASNNEQFF
TRBJ2-5 | NA | NA | TRBV25-1 | TGTGCCAGCAGTGAATATATGGGAGGCTCGGAGACCCAGTACTTC | CASSEYMGGSETQYF
TRBJ2-1 | NA | NA | TRBV7-2 | TGTGCCAGCAGCCAGGACTGGGCGCAGTTCTTC | CASSQDWAQFF
TRBJ2-3 | TRBD1 | NA | TRBV25-1 | TGTGCCAGCAGTGCACTAGGACAGGGGATCACAGATACGCAGTATTTT | CASSALGQGITDTQYF
TRBJ1-2 | NA | NA | TRBV11-2 | TGTGCCAGCAGCTTAGGGTACAGTTCTGGCTACACCTTC | CASSLGYSSGYTF
TRBJ2-7 | NA | NA | TRBV6-1 | TGTGCCAGCAGTGAAGCTCAGCAGGGCAGATTCTTTTACGAGCAGTACTTC | CASSEAQQGRFFYEQYF
TRBJ2-7 | NA | NA | TRBV11-2 | TGTGCCAGCAGCTTAACCGGTAGCGGCGGTTACGAGCAGTACTTC | CASSLTGSGGYEQYF
TRBJ1-5 | NA | NA | TRBV19 | TGTGCCAGTAGTATAGAATCAGGGTGGGGCAATCAGCCCCAGCATTTT | CASSIESGWGNQPQHF
TRBJ2-7 | NA | once | TRBV20-1 | TGCAGTGCTAGTATGGCCTCCCAGTACTTC | CSASMASQYF
TRBJ2-5 | TRBD2 | NA | TRBV7-2 | TGTGCCAGCAGTCTCCGATCGGGGGGAGGAGAGACCCAGTACTTC | CASSLRSGGGETQYF
TRBJ2-1 | TRBD2 | NA | TRBV5-8 | TGTGCCAGCAGCCTACCTAGCGGAGCTTACAATGAGCAGTTCTTC | CASSLPSGAYNEQFF
TRBJ1-2 | NA | once | TRBV2 | TGTGCCAGCAGTGTCCTCTATGGCTACACCTTC | CASSVLYGYTF
TRBJ1-1 | TRBD1 | NA | TRBV29-1 | TGCAGCGTTGGGGACAGGGCGGGGATGAACACTGAAGCTTTCTTT | CSVGDRAGMNTEAFF
TRBJ2-4 | NA | NA | TRBV2 | TGTGCCAGCAACGACAGGACAGAAAACATTCAGTACTTC | CASNDRTENIQYF
TRBJ2-2 | NA | few | TRBV27 | TGTGCCAGCTCCCCCCGAGGGGGGGGAGGCACCGGGGAGCTGTTTTTT | CASSPRGGGGTGELFF
TRBJ2-7 | NA | NA | TRBV25-1 | TGTGCCAGCAGGGGTGCGGGGACCTACGAGCAGTACTTC | CASRGAGTYEQYF
TRBJ1-5 | TRBD1 | NA | TRBV2 | TGTGCCAGCACCGGGACAGGGGGAAGCAATCAGCCCCAGCATTTT | CASTGTGGSNQPQHF